The clone carrying this T cell receptor (beta chain) was seen only a few times. This sample is drawn from a study of monozygotic twins with cystic fibrosis. The germline gives CDR1 LNHDA, CDR2 SQIVND (reference sequence). J was trimmed by 5 bases and V by 6 bases; bases with no gene match: 15. The CDR3 runs to 17 residues. Libraries were prepared by immunoSEQ multiplex PCR; TCRdb keeps only in-frame clonotypes and omits some of them. The sample carries around 36,000 clones, more than 55% recorded once. The sample was blood. The source is a girl aged 5-17 years with cystic fibrosis. The chain employs TRBV19 and TRBJ2-1; TRBD2 matches 8 bases. The CDR3 is CASSKIPGGRRNNEQFF. CDR3 coding DNA: TGTGCCAGTAGCAAGATACCGGGGGGGAGACGGAACAATGAGCAGTTCTTC.